This T cell receptor beta chain was obtained from a study of T-cell reconstitution after alpha-beta-depleted transplantation in children. This clonotype was counted ten times or more. The antigen is undetermined. The CDR3 sequence is 13 residues long. The germline V gene encodes CDR1 DFQATT and CDR2 SNEGSKA (reference sequence). Trimming removed 5 bases at V and 6 bases at J, with 16 bases between. Study findings and constraints: Expanded graft clones numbering several hundred reportedly gave rise to alpha-beta T cells about two months after transplant.

Unique molecular identifiers were incorporated during preparation of the TCRbeta library. One entry per CDR3 protein, called by TCRdb with MiXCR from the PCR reads. The table lists hundreds of thousands of distinct CDR3 sequences, over 10% of them singletons. The J gene is TRBJ1-1, the V gene TRBV20-1; tentatively, D is TRBD1 (5 bases). The receptor comes from a girl aged 2 to 10 with congenital amegakaryocytic thrombocytopenia, due to receive a stem cell transplant. This specimen consisted of PBMCs, obtained before TCRalphabeta/CD19-depleted stem cell transplant. In DNA, the CDR3 is TGCAGTGCTTTTACCCCAGGGACGTCTGAAGCTTTCTTT. Encoded protein: CSAFTPGTSEAFF.